This T cell receptor (beta chain) was sequenced during a study of T cell responses to AZD1222 COVID-19 vaccine. Study-wide findings and caveats: Clonal diversity was possibly underestimated, and the donors were mostly white British, with more females.

Profiled with immunoSEQ multiplex PCR; TCRdb holds only in-frame clones, not every one. The profile shows 80,000 or so clones, 60% to 85% of them singletons. On this clone itself: As yet, its antigen is unknown.

Germline lookup yields CDR1 SNHLY and CDR2 FYNNEI. V dropped 7 bases and J dropped 7 bases, with 16 bases sitting between them. CDR3 length equals 13 residues. The sequence was collected from an adult who received the MenACWY meningococcal vaccine as a control. The chain employs TRBV2 and TRBJ1-2, with D possibly TRBD1 on 5 matching bases. This material consisted of peripheral blood, taken 28 days after the second dose of the MenACWY control vaccine. CDR3 region: CASTSLGDGGYTF. DNA of the CDR3: TGTGCCAGCACGTCCCTAGGGGATGGTGGCTACACCTTC.